Presented here are 16 T cell receptor beta chains from one specimen sequenced in a study of beta chain features in type 1 diabetes. Reverse transcription of all isolated RNA meant that expressed TCRB transcripts were sequenced. TCRdb keeps only in-frame clones here, not all; method: immunoSEQ multiplex PCR. The data show hundreds of thousands of clones, 15% to 17% seen once. Sequencing used naive CD4+ T cells from blood. Receptors were obtained from a young man in good health.

The V gene is TRBV9, the J gene TRBJ2-2; weak D call: TRBD2 (6 bases). Germline CDR1 is SGDLS and CDR2 is YYNGEE. The CDR3 consists of 16 residues. V was shortened by 0 bases and J by 5 bases, with 14 bases between the two germline ends. The CDR3 nucleotides are TGTGCCAGCAGCGTAGTGGGGCCCCGGGGGACCGGGGAGCTGTTTTTT. Amino acid sequence: CASSVVGPRGTGELFF.

The V and J genes are TRBV15 and TRBJ2-1; D call uncertain. Per germline, CDR1 LNHNV and CDR2 YYDKDF (reference sequence). Trimming pared 0 bases from V and 6 bases from J, leaving 15 bases between. The CDR3 contains 16 residues. Written as DNA, the CDR3 is TGTGCCACCAGCAGAGATTCGGTGGGTTGGGCCAATGAGCAGTTCTTC. This sequence encodes CATSRDSVGWANEQFF.

In DNA form, the CDR3 reads TGTGCCAGCTCATCGGGGCCGGGGGAAAAACTGTTTTTT. Its protein product is CASSSGPGEKLFF. The rearrangement uses TRBV18 and TRBJ1-4, with D maybe TRBD1 (5 bases). CDR1 and CDR2 (germline): KGHSH, LQKENI. This CDR3 is 13 amino acids long. With 5 bases removed from V and 8 bases from J, the gap between germline ends came to 12 bases.

The chain is built from TRBV10-3 and TRBJ2-5; 10 positions match TRBD2. The CDR3 runs 15 residues. Unmatched junction bases numbered 6, after V lost 6 bases and J lost 2 bases. CDR1 and CDR2 (germline): ENHRY, SYGVKD. The CDR3 DNA sequence: TGTGCCATCAGCCCTAGCGGGGGTGGACAAGAGACCCAGTACTTC. It translates to CAISPSGGGQETQYF.

Written as DNA, the CDR3 is TGCGCCAGCAGCAGAGTGCAGGGGACCTATGGCTACACCTTC. It yields the protein CASSRVQGTYGYTF. The chain combines TRBV5-1 with TRBJ1-2, with D possibly matching TRBD1 (6 bases). Trimming took off 4 bases at V and 4 bases at J, with 14 bases between the two ends. The CDR3 consists of 14 residues. Germline V CDR1 and CDR2: SGHRS, YFSETQ.

This chain links TRBV2 with TRBJ2-2; tentatively, D is TRBD1 (6 bases). Looked up from germline, CDR1 is SNHLY and CDR2 is FYNNEI. This CDR3 is built from 14 residues. Trimming stripped 7 bases from V and 7 bases from J, with 16 bases between. This chain's CDR3 is CASISGVLYGELFF. In DNA, the CDR3 is TGTGCCAGCATCTCAGGGGTGTTATACGGGGAGCTGTTTTTT.

In its sample, this clone was seen a few times. This chain connects TRBV28 to TRBJ2-4; a possible D gene is TRBD1 (6 bases). Per germline, CDR1 MDHEN and CDR2 SYDVKM. The length of the CDR3 is 16 residues. Trimming pared 5 bases from V and 2 bases from J, leaving 16 bases between. The CDR3 nucleotides read TGTGCCAGCAGTCCTGACAGGACCAACTCCAAAAACATTCAGTACTTC. Its protein is CASSPDRTNSKNIQYF.

The chain joins TRBV2 to TRBJ2-5, with D unresolved. The CDR3 spans 11 residues. Trimming removed 6 bases at V and 7 bases at J, with 9 bases between. Germline CDR1 is SNHLY and CDR2 is FYNNEI. This CDR3 is CASRGMRTQYF. The CDR3 nucleotides read TGTGCCAGCAGGGGGATGAGGACCCAGTACTTC.

Details on this clone: The same CDR3 also results from other DNA sequences found in this sample. The V call is TRBV18, the J call TRBJ1-2, with 7 positions matching TRBD1. V dropped 3 bases and J dropped 7; count of bases not matched to a gene: 5. This CDR3 is built from 13 residues. Germline V lookup: CDR1 KGHSH, CDR2 LQKENI. CDR3 loop: CASSPTGEGGYTF. CDR3 coding DNA: TGTGCCAGCTCACCCACAGGGGAAGGTGGCTACACCTTC.

This clone has more than one count but fewer than ten. The CDR3 loop reads CASRDGGAGGYSANTGELFF. The CDR3 nucleotides are TGTGCCAGCAGAGACGGGGGCGCTGGGGGCTACTCCGCGAACACCGGGGAGCTGTTTTTT. The chain recombines TRBV2 with TRBJ2-2; D possibly uses TRBD1 or TRBD2 (6 bases each). The CDR3 covers 20 residues. Germline V gives CDR1 SNHLY, CDR2 FYNNEI. V was clipped by 6 bases and J by 0 bases, with 26 bases between them.

The table lists this clone with a few counts. This rearrangement joins TRBV25-1 to TRBJ2-7; 12 bases are shared with TRBD1. The junction had 3 bases not matched to a gene; V was cut back by 7 bases and J by 5 bases. Germline V gene sequence: CDR1 MGHDK, CDR2 SYGVNS. CDR3 size: 13 residues. The CDR3 sequence: CASTRDRGHEQYF. The CDR3 DNA reads as TGTGCCAGCACCCGGGACAGGGGGCACGAGCAGTACTTC.

The genes are TRBV4-3 and TRBJ1-2; 7 nucleotides agree with TRBD1. The V and J ends lost 0 bases and 3 bases, in that order; junction bases with no gene match: 1. The germline gives CDR1 LGHNA, CDR2 YSLEER. This CDR3 region has 14 residues. The CDR3 is CASSQDRGDYGYTF. The CDR3 region has the DNA TGCGCCAGCAGCCAAGACAGGGGGGACTATGGCTACACCTTC.

This sequence joins TRBV19 and TRBJ1-4; 7 nucleotides align to TRBD1. Germline lookup yields CDR1 LNHDA and CDR2 SQIVND (reference sequence). CDR3 length: 15 amino acids. Unmatched junction bases numbered 6, after V lost 8 bases and J lost 0 bases. Written as DNA, the CDR3 is TGTGCCAGTCGAGGGGGCTCTGCAACTAATGAAAAACTGTTTTTT. Residues: CASRGGSATNEKLFF. Based on the CDR3 plus reference TRBV19 and TRBJ1-4, the full variable domain is DGGITQSPKYLFRKEGQNVTLSCEQNLNHDAMYWYRQDPGQGLRLIYYSQIVNDFQKGDIAEGYSVSREKKESFPLTVTSAQKNPTAFYLCASRGGSATNEKLFFGSGTQLSVL.

This sequence joins TRBV9 and TRBJ1-4; the match to TRBD1 covers 7 bases. V lost 4 bases and J lost 5; bases outside the gene matches: 5. From germline, CDR1 is SGDLS and CDR2 YYNGEE. CDR3 length equals 14 residues. CDR3 bases: TGTGCCAGCAGCACCGGGACAGCGAATGAAAAACTGTTTTTT. This codes for CASSTGTANEKLFF.

The chain has TRBV6-5 and TRBJ2-1; 7 bases are shared with TRBD2. J lost 6 bases, V lost 6 bases, and 5 bases had no gene match. This CDR3 spans 13 amino acids. CDR1 is MNHEY and CDR2 is SVGAGI in the germline V gene. The DNA of the CDR3 is TGTGCCAGCAGAGCGGGGTTCGGCAATGAGCAGTTCTTC. It specifies CASRAGFGNEQFF.

This clone was counted only a few times. The rearrangement uses TRBV7-2 and TRBJ2-3; 8 bases are a match to TRBD1. This CDR3 has 15 amino acids. Germline V gene sequence: CDR1 SGHTA, CDR2 FQGNSA. J gave up 4 bases and V 5 bases, and 8 bases lay outside the gene matches. The CDR3 bases are TGTGCCAGCAGCCGACAGGGGAATGGAGCAGATACGCAGTATTTT. It is translated as CASSRQGNGADTQYF.